These 17 T cell receptor beta chains were sequenced from one sample in a study of post-analysis software for immune sequencing data. Each TCR beta cDNA library carried unique molecular identifiers. In TCRdb, the PCR reads were re-called with MiXCR into one record per CDR3 protein. The profile shows some 160,000 distinct CDR3 sequences, roughly 40% of them singletons. Sequences were derived from blood, sampled after autologous hematopoietic stem cell transplantation. The receptor set was obtained from a girl aged 5 to 17 with multiple sclerosis.

A remark on this clonotype: A much larger clone lies one base from this, so it may be a read error. This rearrangement joins TRBV10-3 to TRBJ2-3; a weak D match, TRBD2 (5 bases). V lost 2 bases to trimming and J lost 8 bases, with 17 bases between them. CDR1 is ENHRY and CDR2 is SYGVKD in the germline V gene. This CDR3 comprises 15 residues. The chain's CDR3 is CAISETSYNAGTQYF. The CDR3 nucleotides read TGTGCCATCAGTGAGACTAGTTATAATGCGGGTACGCAGTATTTT.

The V and J genes are TRBV27 and TRBJ1-5; tentatively, D is TRBD1 (5 bases). The germline gives CDR1 MNHEY, CDR2 SMNVEV (reference sequence). V lost 8 bases, J lost 9 bases, and 20 bases lay in between. The CDR3 is 14 amino acids. The DNA of the CDR3 is TGTGCCAGCGCCTCGAGGGGAGGTCTGATGCCCCAGCATTTT. Its translation: CASASRGGLMPQHF.

The chain employs TRBV6-5 and TRBJ2-5; a possible D gene is TRBD2 (5 bases). The end of the DNA is better explained by TRBJ2-7, so the J call may be wrong. The germline V gene has CDR1 MNHEY and CDR2 SVGAGI. CDR3 length: 14 residues. This CDR3 reads CASSYGEGVYEQYF. DNA of the CDR3: TGTGCCAGCAGTTACGGTGAGGGAGTCTACGAGCAGTACTTC.

The chain carries TRBV9 and TRBJ2-3, with 8 bases fitting TRBD2. J was trimmed by 2 bases and V by 0 bases; bases with no gene match: 2. Germline CDR1 SGDLS, CDR2 YYNGEE. The CDR3 extends over 15 amino acids. The chain's CDR3 is CASSVVGRDTDTQYF. As DNA, the CDR3 is TGTGCCAGCAGCGTAGTCGGGAGGGACACAGATACGCAGTATTTT.

The chain links TRBV30 to TRBJ1-1; 8 positions match TRBD1. The V and J ends lost 5 bases and 1 base, in that order; junction bases with no gene match: 0. The CDR3 has 12 residues. Germline loops: CDR1 GTSNPN, CDR2 SVGIG (reference sequence). The CDR3 is CAWDRGNTEAFF. Written as DNA, the CDR3 is TGTGCCTGGGACAGGGGGAACACTGAAGCTTTCTTT.

Points on this clonotype: Just one base apart from a much larger clone, this may be a read error. The CDR3 does not end in the conserved phenylalanine or tryptophan, so this is likely a read error. The chain has TRBV29-1 and TRBJ2-7; 7 bases agree with TRBD2. The J segment lost 2 bases and the V segment lost 6 bases, leaving 1 base of the junction unmatched. Per germline, CDR1 SQVTM and CDR2 ANQGSEA. The length of the CDR3 is 11 residues. The CDR3 sequence: CSVGLAYEQYL. Written as DNA, the CDR3 is TGCAGCGTCGGACTAGCCTACGAGCAGTACTTA.

Only one count was recorded for this clonotype. The J gene is TRBJ1-1, the V gene TRBV15; D is perhaps TRBD1 (5 bases). The CDR3 is 15 amino acids. The V and J ends lost 5 bases and 5 bases respectively, with 18 bases between them. Germline loops: CDR1 LNHNV, CDR2 YYDKDF (reference sequence). The CDR3 region has the DNA TGTGCCACCAGCGGCCCGGGGGGGGAAGGGACTGAAGCTTTCTTT. It yields the protein CATSGPGGEGTEAFF.

In its sample, this clonotype was seen a few times. The CDR3 region has the DNA TGTGCCAGCAGCTTAGGACCGGCGAATTCACCCCTCCACTTT. It encodes CASSLGPANSPLHF. V gene TRBV7-2 combines with J gene TRBJ1-6, with D uncertain. The germline gives CDR1 SGHTA, CDR2 FQGNSA. The V end was cut by 1 base, the J end by 7 bases, with 8 bases between. The CDR3 extends over 14 amino acids.

The J gene is TRBJ2-5, the V gene TRBV7-6; TRBD1 is a possible D gene (6 bases). With 1 base removed from V and 5 bases from J, the gap between germline ends came to 20 bases. The V gene's germline CDR1 is SGHVS and CDR2 FNYEAQ. CDR3 length: 17 amino acids. DNA for the CDR3: TGTGCCAGCAGCTTAGTGCTTACGCGGACAGCAGCGGAGACCCAGTACTTC. Translated, it gives CASSLVLTRTAAETQYF.

This clonotype showed up many times. V is TRBV20-1 and J is TRBJ1-6, with D possibly TRBD1 on 6 matching bases. This CDR3 has 14 amino acids. The V gene's germline CDR1 is DFQATT and CDR2 SNEGSKA (reference sequence). The CDR3 sequence is CSFNRAEANSPLHF. CDR3 DNA: TGCAGCTTCAACAGGGCTGAGGCTAATTCACCCCTCCACTTT.

This clonotype was seen many times. The rearrangement uses TRBV4-2 and TRBJ2-5; 10 bases are a match to TRBD2. V lost 0 bases and J lost 5; bases outside the gene matches: 9. The CDR3 consists of 17 residues. Germline loops: CDR1 LGHNA, CDR2 YNFKEQ. CDR3 in amino acids: CASSQDPPAGGQETQYF. Written as DNA, the CDR3 is TGTGCCAGCAGCCAAGATCCCCCAGCGGGAGGGCAGGAGACCCAGTACTTC.

The rearrangement links TRBV12-3 or TRBV12-4 to TRBJ1-2, with D perhaps TRBD1 (5 bases). This CDR3 is 14 amino acids long. Trimming took 5 bases from V and 8 from J, leaving 18 bases between them. This CDR3 is CASSPLRGLEGYTF. In DNA, the CDR3 is TGTGCCAGCAGTCCCCTCCGGGGCCTCGAAGGCTACACCTTC.

In this sample, this clonotype turned up a few times. The chain combines TRBV15 with TRBJ2-1, with D uncertain. The germline V gene encodes CDR1 LNHNV and CDR2 YYDKDF (reference sequence). This CDR3 has 16 residues. Deletions cut 3 bases from V and 0 bases from J, with 12 bases between. The CDR3 loop reads CATSSPKTSSYNEQFF. The CDR3, as DNA: TGTGCCACCAGCAGTCCTAAGACATCCTCCTACAATGAGCAGTTCTTC.

The CDR3 bases are TGCAGTGCTAGAGATTTGAGGGAAGGGGGCTTTTACGAGCAGTACTTC. Protein: CSARDLREGGFYEQYF. V and J are TRBV20-1 and TRBJ2-7; TRBD1 matches 7 bases. The V gene end was trimmed by 0 bases and the J gene end by 4 bases; junction bases not matched to a gene: 12. Per germline, CDR1 DFQATT and CDR2 SNEGSKA (reference sequence). CDR3 length: 16 amino acids.

This clonotype came up a few times. This chain links TRBV12-3 or TRBV12-4 with TRBJ2-5; perhaps D is TRBD1 or TRBD2 (6 bases each). V lost 8 bases and J lost 3, with 13 bases in between. The CDR3 contains 13 residues. The CDR3 DNA sequence: TGTGCCAGCTTAGGGGGGTCTGAAGAGACCCAGTACTTC. This codes for CASLGGSEETQYF.

On this clonotype: An end of the junction differs from the germline gene, which may be a read error. The rearrangement uses TRBV18 and TRBJ2-2; the D gene is possibly TRBD2 (6 bases). From germline, CDR1 is KGHSH and CDR2 LQKENI. CDR3 length: 19 residues. The CDR3, as DNA: TGTGCCAGCTCACCACTCCCGGCAGGAGCGGGCGCGAACACCGGGGAGCGGTTTTTT. Its protein is CASSPLPAGAGANTGERFF.

The chain links TRBV5-1 to TRBJ2-7; 9 bases fit TRBD2. The CDR3 is 14 residues long. Germline CDR1 SGHRS, CDR2 YFSETQ. J gave up 0 bases and V 6 bases, and 4 bases lay outside the gene matches. DNA for the CDR3: TGCGCCAGCATGTTTAGCGGGAGCTCCTACGAGCAGTACTTC. It yields the protein CASMFSGSSYEQYF.